What follows are 28 T cell receptor beta chains derived from one specimen sequenced in a study of blood T cell repertoires in COVID-19. Clones were read by immunoSEQ multiplex PCR, and TCRdb kept only the in-frame ones, dropping some. The sample holds some 41,000 clones, about four fifths seen once. Sample: peripheral blood. These receptors were taken from a man aged 40-49 years with active or convalescent COVID-19.

The chain couples TRBV6-5 to TRBJ1-1; possible D gene TRBD1, 5 bases. This CDR3 region has 14 residues. Trimming cost V 1 base and J 6 bases, with 12 bases left between them. In germline, CDR1 is MNHEY, CDR2 SVGAGI. The CDR3 DNA follows: TGTGCCAGCAGTTACTTCAGTTGGGGGGCTGAAGCTTTCTTT. Encoded protein: CASSYFSWGAEAFF.

The chain couples TRBV12-3 or TRBV12-4 to TRBJ2-7, with D possibly matching TRBD1 (5 bases). The CDR3 length is 12 residues. Deletions cut 3 bases from V and 6 bases from J, with 9 bases between. CDR3 region: CASSLLRGEQYF. The CDR3 DNA follows: TGTGCCAGCAGTTTGTTAAGGGGCGAGCAGTACTTC.

In DNA form, the CDR3 reads TGTGCCACCCGGGGACAGAATAACTATGGCTACACCTTC. As protein: CATRGQNNYGYTF. V gene TRBV24-1 combines with J gene TRBJ1-2; TRBD1 agrees at 7 bases. The length of the CDR3 is 13 residues. Germline V gene data show CDR1 as KGHDR and CDR2 as SFDVKD. Trimming at V came to 9 bases and at J to 1 base, leaving 4 bases not matched to a gene.

The chain couples TRBV9 to TRBJ2-1, with 7 bases matching TRBD2. This CDR3 is 17 amino acids long. The V and J ends lost 5 bases and 0 bases, in that order; junction bases with no gene match: 11. The germline V gene has CDR1 SGDLS and CDR2 YYNGEE. The CDR3 here is CASSLEGGVYSYNEQFF. In DNA, the CDR3 is TGTGCCAGCAGTCTCGAGGGAGGGGTCTACTCCTACAATGAGCAGTTCTTC.

The rearrangement uses TRBV19 and TRBJ1-1; the D is unclear. Per the germline V gene, CDR1 is LNHDA and CDR2 is SQIVND (reference sequence). There are 16 residues in the CDR3. Trimming shortened V by 6 bases and J by 1 base, and 18 bases separated the two germline ends. This CDR3 reads CASSPTPVIRNTEAFF. For the CDR3, the DNA is TGTGCCAGTAGCCCCACCCCGGTGATAAGGAACACTGAAGCTTTCTTT.

This clone was seen once. V gene TRBV29-1 combines with J gene TRBJ2-2; 8 bases line up with TRBD1. J gave up 1 base and V 3 bases, and 7 bases lay outside the gene matches. Germline lookup yields CDR1 SQVTM and CDR2 ANQGSEA. The CDR3 is 16 residues long. DNA of the CDR3: TGCAGCGTTGATAGGTTAGGACAGGGGAACACCGGGGAGCTGTTTTTT. Its translation is CSVDRLGQGNTGELFF.

The chain is built from TRBV19 and TRBJ1-1; D might be TRBD1 (5 bases). Germline V lookup: CDR1 LNHDA, CDR2 SQIVND (reference sequence). The CDR3 length is 12 residues. Trimming cost V 7 bases and J 5 bases, with 11 bases left between them. Written as DNA, the CDR3 is TGTGCCAGTACCTACCGGGGGACTGAAGCTTTCTTT. It translates to CASTYRGTEAFF.

The chain links TRBV7-9 to TRBJ1-1; a possible D gene is TRBD1 (6 bases). Germline lookup yields CDR1 SEHNR and CDR2 FQNEAQ (reference sequence). CDR3 length: 15 amino acids. The V and J ends lost 4 bases and 6 bases respectively, with 18 bases between them. This CDR3 is CASSSEGVGSAEAFF. CDR3 sequence (DNA): TGTGCCAGCAGCTCCGAGGGGGTCGGTTCGGCTGAAGCTTTCTTT.

The count of this clone is one. The chain uses TRBV6-6 and TRBJ1-2; TRBD1 agrees at 9 bases. The CDR3 loop spans 14 amino acids. In germline, CDR1 is MNHNY, CDR2 SVGAGI (reference sequence). Trimming removed 5 bases from V and 8 bases from J; junction bases left unmatched: 9. Here the CDR3 reads CASSLGTGSSGYTF. CDR3 nucleotides: TGTGCCAGCAGTCTAGGGACAGGGAGTAGCGGCTACACCTTC.

V is TRBV4-3 and J is TRBJ2-6; D ambiguous. The V and J ends lost 2 bases and 3 bases respectively, with 8 bases between them. CDR3 size: 15 residues. Germline V gene data show CDR1 as LGHNA and CDR2 as YSLEER. The DNA of the CDR3 is TGCGCCAGCAGCCAAATGGTCGGTGGGGCCAACGTCCTGACTTTC. Translated: CASSQMVGGANVLTF.

This clone came up a few times. V and J are TRBV4-2 and TRBJ2-7; 13 nucleotides agree with TRBD2. CDR3 length equals 16 residues. Germline V gene lookup returns CDR1 LGHNA and CDR2 YNFKEQ. Trimming cost V 0 bases and J 5 bases; bases outside gene matches: 4. CDR3 nucleotides: TGTGCCAGCAGCCAAGATAACGGGACTAGCGGGAACGAGCAGTACTTC. This sequence encodes CASSQDNGTSGNEQYF.

V and J are TRBV28 and TRBJ2-1; 8 positions agree with TRBD2. The J segment lost 9 bases and the V segment lost 6 bases, leaving 13 bases of the junction unmatched. The CDR3 length is 15 residues. Per the germline V gene, CDR1 is MDHEN and CDR2 is SYDVKM. CDR3 amino acids: CASRPGGGRGREQFF. In DNA form, the CDR3 reads TGTGCCAGCAGACCCGGGGGGGGGCGCGGACGTGAGCAGTTCTTC.

The CDR3 nucleotides are TGTGCCAGCAGTGATAACGGAGGGTCGAGCTACGAGCAGTACTTC. Its protein product is CASSDNGGSSYEQYF. The chain combines TRBV6-1 with TRBJ2-7; maybe TRBD2 (6 bases). This CDR3 spans 15 amino acids. CDR1 is MNHNS, CDR2 SASEGT, per germline. Deletions cut 3 bases from V and 3 bases from J, with 15 bases between.

Concerning this clone: One junction end does not reproduce the germline sequence, and a read error may be involved. V and J are TRBV12-3 or TRBV12-4 and TRBJ1-4, with 7 bases matching TRBD1. This CDR3 has 13 residues. CDR3 sequence (DNA): TGTGCGAGCAGAACCAGGGGGAGTGAAAAACTGTTTTTT. Its translation: CASRTRGSEKLFF.

This chain connects TRBV5-1 to TRBJ2-7, with D possibly being TRBD1 (5 bases). The CDR3 covers 16 residues. The germline CDR1 and CDR2 sequences are SGHRS and YFSETQ. Trimming cost V 0 bases and J 0 bases, with 13 bases left between them. DNA for the CDR3: TGCGCCAGCAGCTTGGATGGACACCTATCCTCCTACGAGCAGTACTTC. Translation gives CASSLDGHLSSYEQYF. The full variable domain, rest sourced from reference TRBV5-1 and TRBJ2-7, is KAGVTQTPRYLIKTRGQQVTLSCSPISGHRSVSWYQQTPGQGLQFLFEYFSETQRNKGNFPGRFSGRQFSNSRSEMNVSTLELGDSALYLCASSLDGHLSSYEQYFGPGTRLTVT.

This clone appeared once. This chain links TRBV6-2 or TRBV6-3 with TRBJ1-1, with D maybe TRBD1 (6 bases). The CDR3 is made up of 13 amino acids. The V and J ends lost 2 bases and 3 bases respectively, with 7 bases between them. Per germline, CDR1 MNHEY and CDR2 SVGEGT. The CDR3 protein is CASSYEGDTEAFF. The CDR3 region has the DNA TGTGCCAGCAGTTACGAGGGGGACACTGAAGCTTTCTTT.

The genes are TRBV5-1 and TRBJ1-1, with TRBD1 identical over 9 bases. V shed 3 bases and J 6 bases; nucleotides not matched to a gene: 9. The CDR3 runs to 15 residues. Germline V gives CDR1 SGHRS, CDR2 YFSETQ. DNA of the CDR3: TGCGCCAGCAGCTCAATCCACAGGGGGCGATCTGAAGCTTTCTTT. It specifies CASSSIHRGRSEAFF.

The chain couples TRBV29-1 to TRBJ2-1; unclear D gene. CDR1 is SQVTM, CDR2 ANQGSEA, per germline. CDR3 length: 13 residues. Trimming stripped 1 base from V and 8 bases from J, with 12 bases between. This CDR3 is CSVEGLQLDEQFF. CDR3 DNA sequence: TGCAGCGTTGAAGGGCTACAGTTAGATGAGCAGTTCTTC.

This chain links TRBV29-1 with TRBJ2-2; D ambiguous. V lost 8 bases to trimming and J lost 1 base, with 8 bases between them. CDR3 length equals 12 residues. Germline loops: CDR1 SQVTM, CDR2 ANQGSEA. Here the CDR3 reads CSSRMNTGELFF. DNA for the CDR3: TGCAGCTCTAGAATGAACACCGGGGAGCTGTTTTTT.

This sequence joins TRBV6-1 and TRBJ2-7, with D tentatively TRBD1 (5 bases). This CDR3 has 15 residues. The germline V gene has CDR1 MNHNS and CDR2 SASEGT. The V end was cut by 3 bases, the J end by 1 base, with 13 bases between. The CDR3 loop reads CASSDGAVRSYEQYF. CDR3 DNA sequence: TGTGCCAGCAGTGATGGGGCGGTACGATCCTACGAGCAGTACTTC.

The chain joins TRBV12-3 or TRBV12-4 to TRBJ1-6; no reliable D call. Trimming took off 1 base at V and 9 bases at J, with 7 bases between the two ends. The CDR3 totals 13 residues. CDR3 residues: CASSLEEGSPLHF. Here the CDR3 DNA reads TGTGCCAGCAGTTTAGAGGAGGGTTCACCCCTCCACTTT.

The J gene is TRBJ1-6, the V gene TRBV9; 10 positions match TRBD1. V lost 0 bases and J lost 6; bases outside the gene matches: 3. The CDR3 contains 16 residues. Germline V lookup: CDR1 SGDLS, CDR2 YYNGEE. The CDR3 DNA reads TGTGCCAGCAGCGTAGTCGGGGACAGGGGTAATTCACCCCTCCACTTT. Translating it yields CASSVVGDRGNSPLHF.

CDR3 amino acids: CASSLHDLSSYNEQFF. CDR3 nucleotide sequence: TGTGCCAGTAGTCTCCATGACTTAAGCTCCTACAATGAGCAGTTCTTC. The chain uses TRBV19 and TRBJ2-1; D call uncertain. Germline CDR1 is LNHDA and CDR2 is SQIVND (reference sequence). This CDR3 spans 16 amino acids. V was pared by 5 bases and J by 0 bases, with 14 bases between.

This sequence joins TRBV5-1 and TRBJ2-2, with D perhaps TRBD1 (5 bases). This CDR3 comprises 15 residues. V was clipped by 5 bases and J by 4 bases, with 15 bases between them. CDR1 is SGHRS and CDR2 is YFSETQ in the germline V gene. CDR3: CASRLGPGATGELFF. The CDR3 nucleotides read TGCGCCAGCAGACTGGGGCCTGGGGCCACCGGGGAGCTGTTTTTT.

This clone was seen just once. The chain employs TRBV6-5 and TRBJ1-6, with D uncertain. Deletions cut 7 bases from V and 4 bases from J, with 8 bases between. Germline loops: CDR1 MNHEY, CDR2 SVGAGI. CDR3 size: 13 residues. The DNA of the CDR3 is TGTGCCAGCATTCGGGAGTATAATTCACCCCTCCACTTT. Translating gives CASIREYNSPLHF.

V is TRBV5-1 and J is TRBJ2-1; TRBD2 aligns across 15 bases. This CDR3 spans 18 amino acids. Germline values: CDR1 SGHRS, CDR2 YFSETQ. Trimming removed 4 bases from V and 2 bases from J; junction bases left unmatched: 7. CDR3 sequence: CASSPPGLAGGTYNEQFF. The DNA for the CDR3 is TGCGCCAGCAGCCCACCGGGACTAGCGGGAGGCACCTACAATGAGCAGTTCTTC. The variable domain in full, with the rest retrieved from reference TRBV5-1 and TRBJ2-1, is KAGVTQTPRYLIKTRGQQVTLSCSPISGHRSVSWYQQTPGQGLQFLFEYFSETQRNKGNFPGRFSGRQFSNSRSEMNVSTLELGDSALYLCASSPPGLAGGTYNEQFFGPGTRLTVL.

This clone was observed a few times. This sequence joins TRBV6-1 and TRBJ1-3; D is possibly TRBD1 (5 bases). The CDR3 runs to 15 residues. The ends were cut back, 3 bases at V and 0 bases at J, with 9 bases in the middle. Germline loops: CDR1 MNHNS, CDR2 SASEGT. Here the CDR3 DNA reads TGTGCCAGCAGTGAGGGGCAGGCCTCTGGAAACACCATATATTTT. It codes for CASSEGQASGNTIYF.

V and J are TRBV28 and TRBJ1-5, with D possibly matching TRBD1 (5 bases). Trimming stripped 11 bases from V and 5 bases from J, with 19 bases between. The germline V gene encodes CDR1 MDHEN and CDR2 SYDVKM. The CDR3 covers 14 residues. Here the CDR3 reads CACVVGTGDQPQHF. The CDR3 DNA is TGTGCCTGCGTGGTAGGGACGGGAGATCAGCCCCAGCATTTT.